This T cell receptor (beta chain) originates from a study of vaccination and CD4 T cells after COVID-19. As for treatment: approximately 9-day PBMC culture with coronavirus spike peptide pools or control peptides (ViraFEST assay). ViraFEST expanded antigen-specific T cells with peptide pools, then sequenced TCRs. Positive PCR dates ranged from March to December 2020; these dates predated US Alpha, Beta and Delta variants. Culture conditions combined 1.5 million to 2.5 million PBMCs per well with about 9.2 IU/ml IL-2 and roughly 9.1 ug/ml peptide pools. Half the growth medium was swapped for new IL-2 medium on days 3 and 7. With the Oncomine TCR Beta short-read assay, DNA from cultured CD4+ T cells was sequenced. Via MiXCR, TCRdb re-called the PCR reads, giving one row per CDR3 protein. The sample consists of about 20,000 distinct CDR3 sequences, 55% of them appearing once. Germline V gene sequence: CDR1 LNHDA, CDR2 SQIVND (reference sequence). The CDR3 covers 15 residues. Trimming pared 5 bases from V and 8 bases from J, leaving 22 bases between.

A remark on this clonotype: Antigen: not known.

The source material was CD4+ T cells from blood, cultured in vitro. The gene calls are TRBV19 and TRBJ2-7; D may be TRBD1 or TRBD2 (5 bases each). This TCR was sampled from a human donor who had recovered from COVID-19. CDR3 nucleotide sequence: TGTGCCAGTAGTTCTTCCGGGACGAGTGGCTTTAAGCAGTACTTC. This codes for CASSSSGTSGFKQYF.